These 10 T cell receptor beta chains were all obtained from the same sample, sequenced in a study of CD8 T cells in Susac syndrome. Random hexamers were used to reverse transcribe the RNA input (roughly 0.5 to 1 ug). Via MiXCR, TCRdb re-called the immunoSEQ multiplex PCR reads, giving one row per CDR3 protein. The sample gives 120,000 or so distinct CDR3 sequences, around 94% of which show up once; approximately 0.1% is in the top ten. Sequenced material: CD4+ T cells from PBMCs. These receptor sequences come from a human donor in good health.

The chain joins TRBV27 to TRBJ2-7; D might be TRBD2 (5 bases). CDR1 and CDR2 from the germline V gene are MNHEY and SMNVEV (reference sequence). Trimming pared 10 bases from V and 3 bases from J, leaving 16 bases between. This CDR3 region has 13 residues. The CDR3 DNA sequence: TGTGCCACGGCCGCAGGACGGGACTACGAGCAGTACTTC. It encodes CATAAGRDYEQYF.

The V call is TRBV3-1, the J call TRBJ2-1; 8 positions agree with TRBD1. This CDR3 region has 13 residues. Germline assignment: CDR1 LGHDT and CDR2 YNNKEL (reference sequence). The V gene end was trimmed by 6 bases and the J gene end by 14 bases; junction bases not matched to a gene: 12. CDR3 DNA: TGTGCCAGCAGTCAGACGGGACAGGCTGGGAAGTTCTTC. This sequence encodes CASSQTGQAGKFF.

This chain links TRBV20-1 with TRBJ2-7; TRBD1 aligns across 7 bases. V gave up 2 bases and J gave up 1 base; unmatched junction bases: 5. This CDR3 region has 14 residues. Germline assignment: CDR1 DFQATT and CDR2 SNEGSKA (reference sequence). The CDR3 region is CSARSAGGSYEQYF. In nucleotides, the CDR3 is TGCAGTGCTAGATCTGCAGGGGGTTCCTACGAGCAGTACTTC.

The chain employs TRBV28 and TRBJ1-2; D not certain. The CDR3 totals 13 residues. In germline, CDR1 is MDHEN, CDR2 SYDVKM. Trimming pared 3 bases from V and 0 bases from J, leaving 5 bases between. CDR3: CASSFSANYGYTF. As DNA, the CDR3 is TGTGCCAGCAGTTTCTCAGCTAACTATGGCTACACCTTC.

The chain joins TRBV7-2 to TRBJ1-1; D is unresolved. Between the trimmed V and J ends, which lost 1 base and 0 bases, there was a span of 6 bases. CDR1 is SGHTA, CDR2 FQGNSA, per germline. The CDR3 sequence is 14 residues long. In DNA form, the CDR3 reads TGTGCCAGCAGCTTAGAGAACCTGAACACTGAAGCTTTCTTT. Its translation is CASSLENLNTEAFF.

The rearrangement links TRBV20-1 to TRBJ2-3, with a weak D call TRBD1 (5 bases). Between the trimmed V and J ends, which lost 3 bases and 1 base, there was a span of 8 bases. CDR1 is DFQATT, CDR2 SNEGSKA, per germline (reference sequence). The CDR3 totals 13 residues. CDR3 sequence: CSARDTRTDTQYF. The CDR3 DNA reads TGCAGTGCTAGGGACACACGCACAGATACGCAGTATTTT.

V is TRBV6-2 or TRBV6-3 and J is TRBJ2-3; possible D gene TRBD2, 6 bases. Between the trimmed V and J ends, which lost 6 bases and 0 bases, there was a span of 7 bases. There are 13 residues in the CDR3. Germline lookup yields CDR1 MNHEY and CDR2 SVGEGT. CDR3 sequence reads: CASRGRSTDTQYF. DNA for the CDR3: TGTGCCAGCAGAGGGAGGAGCACAGATACGCAGTATTTT.

This sequence joins TRBV11-2 and TRBJ2-2; D remains ambiguous. The CDR3 covers 13 residues. In germline, CDR1 is SGHAT, CDR2 FQNNGV. Trimming took off 3 bases at V and 6 bases at J, with 8 bases between the two ends. CDR3 DNA sequence: TGTGCCAGCAGCTTTAGGGCGGCCGGGGAGCTGTTTTTT. Translated: CASSFRAAGELFF.

This sequence joins TRBV3-1 and TRBJ1-3, with a weak D call TRBD1 (5 bases). V was cut by 5 bases and J by 0 bases, with 11 bases left in between. Germline assignment: CDR1 LGHDT and CDR2 YNNKEL (reference sequence). The CDR3 loop spans 15 amino acids. Written as DNA, the CDR3 is TGTGCCAGCAGCTCCCTCAGGGTCTCTGGAAACACCATATATTTT. Translating it yields CASSSLRVSGNTIYF.

CDR3 in amino acids: CASSPSGGRGIPYEQYF. The CDR3 nucleotides read TGTGCCAGCAGCCCGTCTGGTGGCAGGGGGATTCCCTACGAGCAGTACTTC. The genes are TRBV7-2 and TRBJ2-7; 7 bases are a match to TRBD1. CDR1 SGHTA and CDR2 FQGNSA come from the germline V gene. Germline trimming cut 5 bases from V and 2 bases from J; bases unmatched to any gene: 15. This CDR3 is built from 17 residues.